This entry describes one T cell receptor beta chain. Its antigen remains unidentified. The data were obtained in a study of response to subunit inactivated influenza vaccine. The study, taken as a whole, reports: Only a handful of new T cells, the authors suggested, are recruited with each seasonal influenza vaccination.

TCRdb re-derived calls from the RT-PCR reads in MiXCR, one entry per CDR3 protein. This sample has 500,000 to 600,000 distinct CDR3 sequences, with over 9.5% found just once. This receptor was taken from a man in his fifties or sixties who received an inactivated influenza vaccine. The specimen comprised PBMCs from blood, sampled on the day of vaccination.

CDR3 loop: CASSGVGANVLTF. DNA of the CDR3: TGTGCCAGCTCTGGGGTTGGGGCCAACGTCCTGACTTTC. V is TRBV2 and J is TRBJ2-6; D remains unclear. This CDR3 contains 13 residues. The germline V and J ends were trimmed by 8 bases and 3 bases, with 8 bases remaining between them. Germline V lookup: CDR1 SNHLY, CDR2 FYNNEI.